The 5 T cell receptor beta chains below all came from one sample that was sequenced in a study of CD8+CD57+ T cells in acquired aplastic anemia. Using genomic DNA as the template, TCR beta VDJ and CDR3 profiling was carried out. TCRdb reprocessed the reads via MiXCR and lists one record per CDR3 protein. The data show 86,000 or so distinct CDR3 sequences, under 50% seen once. Sequencing was performed on sorted CD4+, CD8+, or CD8+CD57+ T cells (not recorded which) from PBMCs. These receptors were collected from a human donor in good health, serving as a control.

In its sample, this clonotype was seen many times. The CDR3 DNA sequence: TGTGCCCATGACGGCGGGAAGGAGACCCAGTACTTC. This codes for CAHDGGKETQYF. The chain couples TRBV30 to TRBJ2-5; the D gene is possibly TRBD2 (6 bases). The CDR3 length is 12 residues. V was cut by 8 bases and J by 5 bases, with 15 bases left in between. Germline V CDR1 and CDR2: GTSNPN, SVGIG (reference sequence). Combining the CDR3 with reference TRBV30 and TRBJ2-5 gives the whole variable domain SQTIHQWPATLVQPVGSPLSLECTVEGTSNPNLYWYRQAAGRGLQLLFYSVGIGQISSEVPQNLSASRPQDRQFILSSKKLLLSDSGFYLCAHDGGKETQYFGPGTRLLVL.

With regard to this clonotype: A junction boundary mismatches the germline segment, possibly from a read error. The V call is TRBV10-2, the J call TRBJ2-1; 10 nucleotides match TRBD2. The CDR3 consists of 15 residues. CDR1 and CDR2 (germline): WSHSY, SAAADI. The DNA for the CDR3 is TGTGCCAGCAGCTTGAAGCGGGAGGGCCGGCATGAGCAGTTCTTC. It encodes CASSLKREGRHEQFF.

In its sample, this clonotype was seen a few times. The rearrangement joins TRBV27 to TRBJ2-7; 8 nucleotides agree with TRBD1. This CDR3 is 13 amino acids long. The ends lost 5 bases at V and 4 bases at J; junction bases unmatched: 4. Germline assignment: CDR1 MNHEY and CDR2 SMNVEV (reference sequence). CDR3 sequence reads: CASSKTGEYEQYF. The CDR3 nucleotides are TGTGCCAGCAGTAAGACAGGGGAATACGAGCAGTACTTC.

This chain's CDR3 is CASRVTGTGQPQHF. CDR3 DNA: TGCGCCAGCAGGGTTACAGGGACCGGTCAGCCCCAGCATTTT. The V call is TRBV10-1, the J call TRBJ1-5, with a tentative D call TRBD1 (6 bases). Germline V CDR1 and CDR2: WNHNN, SYGVQD (reference sequence). V was trimmed by 6 bases and J by 6 bases, leaving 15 bases between them. The CDR3 sequence is 14 residues long.

This chain joins TRBV15 and TRBJ2-3; 8 bases fit TRBD2. The germline CDR1 and CDR2 sequences are LNHNV and YYDKDF (reference sequence). This CDR3 has 14 amino acids. Trimming cost V 7 bases and J 0 bases; bases outside gene matches: 3. The CDR3 is CATTTSGSTDTQYF. CDR3 in DNA: TGTGCCACCACAACTAGCGGCAGCACAGATACGCAGTATTTT.